This T cell receptor beta chain was retrieved from a study of T-cell memory formation after mild COVID-19. With constant-segment primers, 5'RACE yielded cDNA libraries of TCR alpha and TCR beta that carried sample barcodes and UMIs. TCRdb reprocessed the 5' RACE reads with MiXCR, giving one entry per CDR3 protein. Here the sample spans roughly 450,000 distinct CDR3 sequences, about 20% being singletons. This clonotype has ten or more counts. As yet, its antigen is unknown. Broader study findings: Whereas later expanders leaned CD4+, clones contracting day 15 to 85 showed a balanced CD4/CD8 makeup.

The V gene end was trimmed by 4 bases and the J gene end by 3 bases; junction bases not matched to a gene: 6. CDR1 is SGHRS, CDR2 YFSETQ, per germline. The CDR3 loop spans 14 amino acids. V and J are TRBV5-1 and TRBJ2-7; 8 nucleotides agree with TRBD1. The source is an adult woman who had mild COVID-19 (a few samples of this study predate the infection). Cell type and time point are not known. The specimen sequenced was PBMCs or a T cell subset sorted from them (not recorded which). The CDR3 protein is CASSTGQGVYEQYF. For the CDR3, the DNA is TGCGCCAGCAGCACCGGACAGGGAGTCTACGAGCAGTACTTC.